This entry concerns a single T cell receptor beta chain. This sample was taken from a study of OX40 agonist ivuxolimab in advanced cancers. Across the study: Age averaged roughly 60 years (range roughly 20 to 90), and around 78% were male.

Sequencing was performed with immunoSEQ multiplex PCR; in TCRdb, only in-frame clones are kept and a portion is missing. The table includes around 69,000 clones, more than 80% detected once. The sequencing here drew on CD4+ or CD8+ T cells sorted from blood, taken in a trial of the OX40 agonist ivuxolimab. The sequence was obtained from an adult with an advanced solid tumor such as melanoma, head and neck, liver or kidney cancer.

The CDR3 DNA follows: TGTGCCAGCAGCTTAGTCCACACTGAAGCTTTCTTT. Its protein is CASSLVHTEAFF. The rearrangement uses TRBV7-9 and TRBJ1-1; D is ambiguous. Germline CDR1 is SEHNR and CDR2 is FQNEAQ (reference sequence). V lost 1 base and J lost 3, with 3 bases in between. The CDR3 runs to 12 residues.